The TCR beta chain under discussion was sequenced for a study of T cells in Graves' hyperthyroidism and ophthalmopathy. Trimming cost V 6 bases and J 0 bases; bases outside gene matches: 5. The CDR3 consists of 14 residues. Germline V CDR1 and CDR2: SGHVS, FQNEAQ. Amplification yielded TCR beta CDR3 regions, with RNA transcripts as the source. First-round RT-PCR with HTBI primers amplified the TCR CDR3 region. TCRdb called the multiplex PCR reads again in MiXCR, with one record for every CDR3 protein. The sample carries some 500,000 distinct CDR3 sequences, 15% to 20% recorded once. The study based diagnoses on clinical symptoms, serum thyroxine and TRAb, thyroid ultrasound and orbital computed tomography. This clonotype was observed a few times. Its antigen is not known. The study, taken as a whole, reports: Stable hyperthyroidism was separated from ophthalmopathy by a model based on 13 V-J features.

This receptor was taken from a woman between 25 and 40 years old with Graves' ophthalmopathy. The V gene is TRBV7-8, the J gene TRBJ2-7, with 7 bases aligning to TRBD1. The sample comprised blood. This CDR3 is CASSQQGYSYEQYF. The CDR3 region has the DNA TGTGCCAGCAGTCAACAGGGGTACTCCTACGAGCAGTACTTC. The full variable domain, with the rest looked up from reference TRBV7-8 and TRBJ2-7, is GAGVSQSPRYKVAKRGQDVALRCDPISGHVSLFWYQQALGQGPEFLTYFQNEAQLDKSGLPSDRFFAERPEGSVSTLKIQRTQQEDSAVYLCASSQQGYSYEQYFGPGTRLTVT.